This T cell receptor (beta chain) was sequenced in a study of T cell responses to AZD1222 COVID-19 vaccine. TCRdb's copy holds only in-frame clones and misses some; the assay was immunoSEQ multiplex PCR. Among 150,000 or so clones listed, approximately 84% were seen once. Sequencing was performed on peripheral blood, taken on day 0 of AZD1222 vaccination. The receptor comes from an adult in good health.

The CDR3 DNA is TGTGCCAGCAGCTTGTGGAGAGTGCCCGCCGGGGAGCTGTTTTTT. This encodes CASSLWRVPAGELFF. This chain joins TRBV5-6 and TRBJ2-2; D call uncertain. CDR1 and CDR2 (germline): SGHDT, YYEEEE. Trimming took 1 base from V and 6 from J, leaving 13 bases between them. CDR3 length: 15 amino acids. The variable domain in full, completed from reference TRBV5-6 and TRBJ2-2, reads DAGVTQSPTHLIKTRGQQVTLRCSPKSGHDTVSWYQQALGQGPQFIFQYYEEEERQRGNFPDRFSGHQFPNYSSELNVNALLLGDSALYLCASSLWRVPAGELFFGEGSRLTVL.